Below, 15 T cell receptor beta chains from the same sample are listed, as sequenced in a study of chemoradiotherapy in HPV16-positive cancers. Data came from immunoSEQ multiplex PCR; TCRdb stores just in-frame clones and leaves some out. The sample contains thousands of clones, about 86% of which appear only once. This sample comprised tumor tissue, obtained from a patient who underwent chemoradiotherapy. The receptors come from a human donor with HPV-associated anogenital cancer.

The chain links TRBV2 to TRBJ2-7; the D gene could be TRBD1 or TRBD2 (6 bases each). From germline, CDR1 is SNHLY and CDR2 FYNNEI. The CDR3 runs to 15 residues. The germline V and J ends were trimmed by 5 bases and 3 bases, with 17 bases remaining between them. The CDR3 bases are TGTGCCAGCAGTAATTCGGGGGACAATTTCTACGAGCAGTACTTC. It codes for CASSNSGDNFYEQYF.

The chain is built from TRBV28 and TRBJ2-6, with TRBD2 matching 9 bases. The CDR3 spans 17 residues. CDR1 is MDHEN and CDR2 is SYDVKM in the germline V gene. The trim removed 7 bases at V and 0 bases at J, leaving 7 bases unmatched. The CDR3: CASTGSGGLSGANVLTF. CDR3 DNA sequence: TGTGCCAGCACCGGTAGCGGGGGCCTCTCTGGGGCCAACGTCCTGACTTTC.

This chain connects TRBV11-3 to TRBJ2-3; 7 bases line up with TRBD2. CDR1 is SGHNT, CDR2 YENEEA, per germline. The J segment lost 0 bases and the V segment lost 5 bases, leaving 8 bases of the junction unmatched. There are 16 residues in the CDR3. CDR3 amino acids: CASSPGLHGSTDTQYF. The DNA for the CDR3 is TGTGCCAGCAGCCCGGGACTACACGGAAGCACAGATACGCAGTATTTT. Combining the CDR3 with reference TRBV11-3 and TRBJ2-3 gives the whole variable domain EAGVVQSPRYKIIEKKQPVAFWCNPISGHNTLYWYLQNLGQGPELLIRYENEEAVDDSQLPKDRFSAERLKGVDSTLKIQPAELGDSAVYLCASSPGLHGSTDTQYFGPGTRLTVL.

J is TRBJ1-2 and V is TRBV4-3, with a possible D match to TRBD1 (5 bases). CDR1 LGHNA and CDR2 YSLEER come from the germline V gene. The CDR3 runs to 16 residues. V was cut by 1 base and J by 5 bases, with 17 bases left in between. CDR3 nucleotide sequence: TGCGCCAGCAGCCAAGGTCCCGGGGCTTCGTTGTATGGCTACACCTTC. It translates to CASSQGPGASLYGYTF.

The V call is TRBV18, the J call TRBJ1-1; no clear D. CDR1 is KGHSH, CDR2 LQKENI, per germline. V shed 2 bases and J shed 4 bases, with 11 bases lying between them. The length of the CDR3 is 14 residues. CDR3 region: CASSPEGMATEAFF. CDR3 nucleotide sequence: TGTGCCAGCTCACCAGAGGGAATGGCCACTGAAGCTTTCTTT.

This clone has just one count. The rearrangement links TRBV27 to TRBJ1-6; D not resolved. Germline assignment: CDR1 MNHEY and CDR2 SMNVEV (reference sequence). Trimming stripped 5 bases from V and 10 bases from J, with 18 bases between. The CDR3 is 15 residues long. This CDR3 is CASSPFGQIGSPLHF. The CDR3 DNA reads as TGTGCCAGCAGTCCCTTCGGGCAAATCGGGTCACCCCTCCACTTT.

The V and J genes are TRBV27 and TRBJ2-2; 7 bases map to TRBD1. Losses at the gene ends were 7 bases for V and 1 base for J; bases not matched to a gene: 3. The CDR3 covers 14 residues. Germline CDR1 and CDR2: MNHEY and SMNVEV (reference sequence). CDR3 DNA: TGTGCCAGCAAACAGGGGAAGAACACCGGGGAGCTGTTTTTT. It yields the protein CASKQGKNTGELFF.

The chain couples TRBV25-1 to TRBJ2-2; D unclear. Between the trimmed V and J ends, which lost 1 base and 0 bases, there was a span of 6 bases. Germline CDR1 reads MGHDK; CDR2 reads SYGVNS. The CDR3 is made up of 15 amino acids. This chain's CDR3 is CASSEFSTNTGELFF. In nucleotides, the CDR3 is TGTGCCAGCAGTGAATTCTCCACGAACACCGGGGAGCTGTTTTTT.

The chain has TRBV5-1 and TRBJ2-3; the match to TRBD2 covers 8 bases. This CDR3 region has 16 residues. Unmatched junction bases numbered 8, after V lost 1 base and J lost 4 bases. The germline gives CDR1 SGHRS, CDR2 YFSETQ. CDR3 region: CASSLPKLAVADTQYF. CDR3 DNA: TGCGCCAGCAGCTTGCCGAAACTAGCGGTCGCAGATACGCAGTATTTT. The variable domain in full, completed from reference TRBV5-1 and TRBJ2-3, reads KAGVTQTPRYLIKTRGQQVTLSCSPISGHRSVSWYQQTPGQGLQFLFEYFSETQRNKGNFPGRFSGRQFSNSRSEMNVSTLELGDSALYLCASSLPKLAVADTQYFGPGTRLTVL.

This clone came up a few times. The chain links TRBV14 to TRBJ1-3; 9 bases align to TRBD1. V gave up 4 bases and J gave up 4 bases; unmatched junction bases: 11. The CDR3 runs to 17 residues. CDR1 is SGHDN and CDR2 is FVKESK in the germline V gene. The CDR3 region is CASSLHSPGQGGNTIYF. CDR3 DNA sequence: TGTGCCAGCAGCCTCCACTCACCGGGACAGGGCGGAAACACCATATATTTT.

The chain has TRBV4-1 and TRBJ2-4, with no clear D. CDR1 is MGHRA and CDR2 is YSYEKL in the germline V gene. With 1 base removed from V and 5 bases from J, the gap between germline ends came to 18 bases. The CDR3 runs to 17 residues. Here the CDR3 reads CASSQVSTFPGENIQYF. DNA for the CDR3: TGCGCCAGCAGCCAAGTGAGTACTTTCCCGGGTGAAAACATTCAGTACTTC.

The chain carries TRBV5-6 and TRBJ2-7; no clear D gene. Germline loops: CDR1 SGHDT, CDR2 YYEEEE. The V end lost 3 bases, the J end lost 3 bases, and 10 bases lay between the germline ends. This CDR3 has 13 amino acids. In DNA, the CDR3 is TGTGCCAGCAGCTCGGCCCTAAACTACGAGCAGTACTTC. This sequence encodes CASSSALNYEQYF.

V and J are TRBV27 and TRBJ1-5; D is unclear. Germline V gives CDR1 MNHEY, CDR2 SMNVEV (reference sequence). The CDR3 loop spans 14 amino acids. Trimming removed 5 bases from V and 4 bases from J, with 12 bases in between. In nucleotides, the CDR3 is TGTGCCAGCAGTACCCGGCCGGGGAATCAGCCCCAGCATTTT. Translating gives CASSTRPGNQPQHF.

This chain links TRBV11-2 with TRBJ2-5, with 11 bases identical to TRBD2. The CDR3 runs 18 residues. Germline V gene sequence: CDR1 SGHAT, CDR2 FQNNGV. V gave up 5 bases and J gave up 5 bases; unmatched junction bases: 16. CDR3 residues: CASSLWLLAGASRETQYF. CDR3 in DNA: TGTGCCAGCAGCCTCTGGTTACTAGCGGGGGCGTCTAGGGAGACCCAGTACTTC. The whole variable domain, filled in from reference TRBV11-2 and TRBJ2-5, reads EAGVAQSPRYKIIEKRQSVAFWCNPISGHATLYWYQQILGQGPKLLIQFQNNGVVDDSQLPKDRFSAERLKGVDSTLKIQPAKLEDSAVYLCASSLWLLAGASRETQYFGPGTRLLVL.

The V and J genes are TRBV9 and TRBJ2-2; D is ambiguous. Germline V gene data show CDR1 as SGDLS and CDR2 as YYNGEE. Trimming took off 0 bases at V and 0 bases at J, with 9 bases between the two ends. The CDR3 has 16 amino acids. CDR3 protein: CASSVVSTSNTGELFF. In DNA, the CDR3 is TGTGCCAGCAGCGTAGTGTCCACCTCGAACACCGGGGAGCTGTTTTTT.